The 32 T cell receptor beta chains below all came from one sample that was sequenced in a study of shared clonotypes between healthy human individuals. TCRdb keeps only in-frame clones here, not all; method: immunoSEQ multiplex PCR. Counted here are 1.6 million or so clones, roughly 97% occurring once; the ten biggest clones make up roughly 1.2%. Sequencing input: naive CD4+ T cells sorted from blood. The subset denotes: CD45RA+ positively selected. The source is a man aged 30 to 45 in good health.

The chain has TRBV28 and TRBJ2-7, with unresolved D. This CDR3 is 15 amino acids long. V was pared by 1 base and J by 3 bases, with 13 bases between. Germline lookup yields CDR1 MDHEN and CDR2 SYDVKM. Written as DNA, the CDR3 is TGTGCCAGCAGTTTATTCCAGGCCGCACACTACGAGCAGTACTTC. It translates to CASSLFQAAHYEQYF.

The chain joins TRBV5-6 to TRBJ2-5; possible D gene TRBD1, 5 bases. Trimming stripped 4 bases from V and 4 bases from J, with 20 bases between. Per germline, CDR1 SGHDT and CDR2 YYEEEE. The CDR3 spans 16 residues. The CDR3 DNA follows: TGTGCCAGCAGCCGAGACGACAGCCGACCTTTAGAGACCCAGTACTTC. This codes for CASSRDDSRPLETQYF.

The V and J genes are TRBV18 and TRBJ2-2; the match to TRBD2 covers 8 bases. Trimming cost V 0 bases and J 1 base; bases outside gene matches: 4. Germline V gives CDR1 KGHSH, CDR2 LQKENI. This CDR3 contains 17 residues. CDR3 protein: CASSPPLAGRNTGELFF. The CDR3 region has the DNA TGTGCCAGCTCACCACCGTTAGCGGGAAGGAACACCGGGGAGCTGTTTTTT.

The CDR3 spells CASTGLAGEREQYF. The CDR3 DNA sequence: TGTGCCAGCACGGGACTAGCGGGAGAGCGGGAGCAGTACTTC. The chain recombines TRBV28 with TRBJ2-7; 14 bases match TRBD2. V gave up 7 bases and J gave up 7 bases; unmatched junction bases: 6. The CDR3 spans 14 residues. Germline V gene sequence: CDR1 MDHEN, CDR2 SYDVKM.

V is TRBV29-1 and J is TRBJ2-7; TRBD1 aligns across 8 bases. The CDR3 is 13 amino acids. The germline V gene encodes CDR1 SQVTM and CDR2 ANQGSEA. Trimming at V came to 5 bases and at J to 0 bases, leaving 3 bases not matched to a gene. The CDR3 DNA reads TGCAGCGTTACAGGGGGAAGCTCCTACGAGCAGTACTTC. Amino acids: CSVTGGSSYEQYF.

On this clone: Other DNA variants within this sample encode the same CDR3. This sequence joins TRBV27 and TRBJ2-2; D call uncertain. This CDR3 contains 13 residues. V gave up 2 bases and J gave up 4 bases, with 5 bases separating them. The germline gives CDR1 MNHEY, CDR2 SMNVEV (reference sequence). The CDR3 region has the DNA TGTGCCAGCAGTTTACGTGGCACCGGGGAGCTGTTTTTT. Translated, it gives CASSLRGTGELFF.

This chain joins TRBV5-5 and TRBJ1-4; D is undetermined. Trimming removed 0 bases at V and 4 bases at J, with 13 bases between. Germline loops: CDR1 SGHKS, CDR2 YYEKEE (reference sequence). CDR3 size: 16 residues. The CDR3 DNA is TGTGCCAGCAGCTTGGCCCCGACTGCTTATAATGAAAAACTGTTTTTT. Translation: CASSLAPTAYNEKLFF.

The gene calls are TRBV27 and TRBJ2-3, with D possibly TRBD2 on 6 matching bases. Trimming took 7 bases from V and 0 from J, leaving 11 bases between them. There are 14 residues in the CDR3. CDR1 and CDR2 (germline): MNHEY, SMNVEV (reference sequence). In nucleotides, the CDR3 is TGTGCCAGCACCCCACTAGCTAGCACAGATACGCAGTATTTT. Translating it yields CASTPLASTDTQYF.

This clone was recorded only once. The V gene is TRBV2, the J gene TRBJ2-2; 7 nucleotides agree with TRBD1. J was trimmed by 6 bases and V by 2 bases; bases with no gene match: 6. The germline CDR1 and CDR2 sequences are SNHLY and FYNNEI. The CDR3 length is 15 residues. The CDR3 DNA reads as TGTGCCAGCAGTGAAAGGTCAGGGGGACCCGGGGAGCTGTTTTTT. It yields the protein CASSERSGGPGELFF.

The V and J genes are TRBV10-1 and TRBJ2-7; TRBD1 is a possible D gene (6 bases). Germline CDR1 WNHNN, CDR2 SYGVQD (reference sequence). V lost 3 bases to trimming and J lost 5 bases, with 14 bases between them. The CDR3 totals 14 residues. The CDR3 region is CASSDPLDSHEQYF. The CDR3 nucleotides read TGCGCCAGCAGTGACCCCCTGGACAGCCACGAGCAGTACTTC.

The V gene is TRBV18, the J gene TRBJ1-1; no clear D gene. V was trimmed by 4 bases and J by 1 base, leaving 7 bases between them. Germline V CDR1 and CDR2: KGHSH, LQKENI. The CDR3 spans 13 residues. The CDR3 sequence is CASSLWENTEAFF. CDR3 DNA: TGTGCCAGCTCACTTTGGGAGAACACTGAAGCTTTCTTT.

The V gene is TRBV13, the J gene TRBJ2-1; D perhaps matches TRBD1 (5 bases). CDR1 and CDR2 from the germline V gene are PRHDT and FYEKMQ (reference sequence). Trimming took 4 bases from V and 8 from J, leaving 9 bases between them. The CDR3 runs 12 residues. Written as DNA, the CDR3 is TGTGCCAGCAGCTCCAGGGTTTATGAGCAGTTCTTC. Translating it yields CASSSRVYEQFF.

This sequence joins TRBV5-4 and TRBJ2-5; perhaps TRBD1 as D (6 bases). The CDR3 is 14 amino acids. CDR1 is SGHNT, CDR2 YYREEE, per germline (reference sequence). Trimming pared 3 bases from V and 2 bases from J, leaving 11 bases between. The CDR3 DNA follows: TGTGCCAGCAGCTCCGGGACATTTCAAGAGACCCAGTACTTC. This encodes CASSSGTFQETQYF.

The rearrangement links TRBV5-5 to TRBJ1-1; D not certain. The V end was cut by 0 bases, the J end by 0 bases, with 6 bases between. The CDR3 is 14 residues long. Germline CDR1 is SGHKS and CDR2 is YYEKEE (reference sequence). CDR3 in DNA: TGTGCCAGCAGCTTGGGGACGGTGAACACTGAAGCTTTCTTT. Its protein product is CASSLGTVNTEAFF.

This CDR3 is CASSVGGLAASTDTQYF. The CDR3 nucleotides are TGTGCCAGCAGCGTAGGTGGACTAGCGGCTAGCACAGATACGCAGTATTTT. V and J are TRBV9 and TRBJ2-3, with 10 bases identical to TRBD2. Germline V gives CDR1 SGDLS, CDR2 YYNGEE. The CDR3 spans 17 residues. The V and J ends lost 0 bases and 0 bases, in that order; junction bases with no gene match: 4.

This sequence joins TRBV7-2 and TRBJ2-1, with 9 bases fitting TRBD2. This CDR3 is 15 amino acids long. CDR1 SGHTA and CDR2 FQGNSA come from the germline V gene. V gave up 3 bases and J gave up 6 bases; unmatched junction bases: 6. DNA for the CDR3: TGTGCCAGCAGCTTTAGCGGGAGAAGGGGCAATGAGCAGTTCTTC. Translated: CASSFSGRRGNEQFF.

On this clone: The same CDR3 arises from other DNA sequences in this sample as well. The rearrangement joins TRBV18 to TRBJ2-5, with 11 bases that match TRBD1. The CDR3 length is 14 residues. Trimming removed 6 bases from V and 2 bases from J; junction bases left unmatched: 2. CDR1 and CDR2 from the germline V gene are KGHSH and LQKENI. This chain's CDR3 is CASSRDRGQETQYF. The CDR3 DNA reads TGTGCCAGCTCTAGGGACAGGGGGCAAGAGACCCAGTACTTC.

V usage is TRBV4-3 and J usage is TRBJ2-2; TRBD2 matches at 11 bases. From germline, CDR1 is LGHNA and CDR2 YSLEER. With V trimmed by 4 bases and J by 4 bases, 5 bases remained unmatched. The CDR3 contains 16 residues. DNA of the CDR3: TGCGCCAGCAGCCTGTATAGCGGGAGGGGCACCGGGGAGCTGTTTTTT. Protein sequence: CASSLYSGRGTGELFF.

The V call is TRBV2, the J call TRBJ2-1; no reliable D call. Trimming shortened V by 8 bases and J by 4 bases, and 12 bases separated the two germline ends. Germline V gene data show CDR1 as SNHLY and CDR2 as FYNNEI. CDR3 size: 13 residues. The CDR3 DNA sequence: TGTGCCAGCTCTGGTGATATGTACAATGAGCAGTTCTTC. As protein: CASSGDMYNEQFF.

J is TRBJ2-7 and V is TRBV6-1; 10 bases map to TRBD2. Per germline, CDR1 MNHNS and CDR2 SASEGT. V dropped 7 bases and J dropped 3; count of bases not matched to a gene: 3. The CDR3 sequence is 13 residues long. As DNA, the CDR3 is TGTGCCAGCAAGGTAGCGGGAGGCTACGAGCAGTACTTC. As protein: CASKVAGGYEQYF.

This chain uses TRBV28 with TRBJ2-7; 9 positions match TRBD1. Germline CDR1 MDHEN, CDR2 SYDVKM. This CDR3 is built from 15 residues. The trim removed 3 bases at V and 3 bases at J, leaving 6 bases unmatched. CDR3 sequence reads: CASSLGGTGSYEQYF. The CDR3 DNA is TGTGCCAGCAGTTTGGGTGGGACAGGGAGCTACGAGCAGTACTTC.

The chain couples TRBV6-1 to TRBJ2-5; D is possibly TRBD1 (5 bases). Germline V gene data show CDR1 as MNHNS and CDR2 as SASEGT. The CDR3 length is 13 residues. Trimming shortened V by 6 bases and J by 3 bases, and 11 bases separated the two germline ends. Here the CDR3 DNA reads TGTGCCAGCAGCGACAGACCGAAAGAGACCCAGTACTTC. Amino acid sequence: CASSDRPKETQYF.

As DNA, the CDR3 is TGTGCCAGCAGCGTAGGTGTAGGGTCCCTCATGAACACTGAAGCTTTCTTT. This translates into CASSVGVGSLMNTEAFF. V usage is TRBV9 and J usage is TRBJ1-1; D gene unclear. The CDR3 is 17 amino acids. Trimming cost V 0 bases and J 0 bases, with 15 bases left between them. Germline V gene sequence: CDR1 SGDLS, CDR2 YYNGEE.

This clone is a singleton in its sample. V and J are TRBV28 and TRBJ2-3; D possibly matches TRBD1 or TRBD2 (5 bases each). The ends were cut back, 5 bases at V and 14 bases at J, with 17 bases in the middle. Germline V gene data show CDR1 as MDHEN and CDR2 as SYDVKM. The CDR3 is 12 amino acids. CDR3 nucleotide sequence: TGTGCCAGCAGTGGGGGTCCGCCCAAGTGGTATTTT. Residues: CASSGGPPKWYF.

The chain joins TRBV2 to TRBJ2-1; possibly TRBD1 or TRBD2 for D (6 bases each). CDR1 is SNHLY and CDR2 is FYNNEI in the germline V gene. Deletions cut 1 base from V and 6 bases from J, with 13 bases between. The CDR3 sequence is 15 residues long. The DNA of the CDR3 is TGTGCCAGCAGTGAAGAGGGGGGCGAAAGCAATGAGCAGTTCTTC. It is translated as CASSEEGGESNEQFF.

The V and J genes are TRBV7-2 and TRBJ1-4; no firm D call. Looked up from germline, CDR1 is SGHTA and CDR2 is FQGNSA. This CDR3 has 16 residues. V was pared by 4 bases and J by 5 bases, with 17 bases between. CDR3 in amino acids: CASSSRQPGSNEKLFF. CDR3 nucleotides: TGTGCCAGCAGCTCCCGACAACCCGGTTCAAATGAAAAACTGTTTTTT.

The rearrangement links TRBV5-1 to TRBJ2-2; a weak D match, TRBD2 (5 bases). The ends were cut back, 0 bases at V and 6 bases at J, with 15 bases in the middle. Germline V lookup: CDR1 SGHRS, CDR2 YFSETQ. The CDR3 totals 16 residues. The CDR3 region is CASSLGGGQVAGELFF. The CDR3 coding sequence is TGCGCCAGCAGCTTGGGAGGAGGTCAGGTCGCCGGGGAGCTGTTTTTT.

The gene calls are TRBV5-1 and TRBJ1-3; 9 bases fit TRBD1. V gave up 5 bases and J gave up 4 bases; unmatched junction bases: 7. The CDR3 consists of 15 residues. Germline V gives CDR1 SGHRS, CDR2 YFSETQ. CDR3 loop: CASRKTGGEGNTIYF. The CDR3 bases are TGCGCCAGCAGAAAAACAGGGGGCGAGGGAAACACCATATATTTT.

This chain connects TRBV6-6 to TRBJ1-1, with unresolved D. This CDR3 has 14 residues. Trimming removed 7 bases from V and 2 bases from J, with 14 bases in between. The germline V gene encodes CDR1 MNHNY and CDR2 SVGAGI (reference sequence). CDR3 region: CASTILGQNTEAFF. The DNA of the CDR3 is TGTGCCAGCACCATCCTCGGGCAAAACACTGAAGCTTTCTTT.

CDR3 sequence reads: CTSSQEGWQVGTQYF. The CDR3 region has the DNA TGCACCAGCAGCCAAGAAGGGTGGCAGGTGGGGACCCAGTACTTC. V is TRBV1 and J is TRBJ2-5. TRBV1 is classified as a pseudogene. This CDR3 is 15 amino acids long.

The chain is built from TRBV5-4 and TRBJ2-5; D is undetermined. The CDR3 extends over 14 amino acids. The V end was cut by 0 bases, the J end by 2 bases, with 8 bases between. The V gene's germline CDR1 is SGHNT and CDR2 YYREEE (reference sequence). As DNA, the CDR3 is TGTGCCAGCAGCTTGGAAACAAATCAAGAGACCCAGTACTTC. Its translation is CASSLETNQETQYF. The complete variable domain, with remaining parts taken from reference TRBV5-4 and TRBJ2-5, reads ETGVTQSPTHLIKTRGQQVTLRCSSQSGHNTVSWYQQALGQGPQFIFQYYREEENGRGNFPPRFSGLQFPNYSSELNVNALELDDSALYLCASSLETNQETQYFGPGTRLLVL.

Of note for this clone: Distinct nucleotide sequences in the sample also encode this CDR3. The CDR3 DNA is TGTGCCAGCAGGGGACAGGGGGGGTACAATGAGCAGTTCTTC. Its protein is CASRGQGGYNEQFF. The chain recombines TRBV2 with TRBJ2-1, with 11 bases fitting TRBD1. Germline values: CDR1 SNHLY, CDR2 FYNNEI. The CDR3 runs to 14 residues. J was trimmed by 4 bases and V by 6 bases; bases with no gene match: 2.